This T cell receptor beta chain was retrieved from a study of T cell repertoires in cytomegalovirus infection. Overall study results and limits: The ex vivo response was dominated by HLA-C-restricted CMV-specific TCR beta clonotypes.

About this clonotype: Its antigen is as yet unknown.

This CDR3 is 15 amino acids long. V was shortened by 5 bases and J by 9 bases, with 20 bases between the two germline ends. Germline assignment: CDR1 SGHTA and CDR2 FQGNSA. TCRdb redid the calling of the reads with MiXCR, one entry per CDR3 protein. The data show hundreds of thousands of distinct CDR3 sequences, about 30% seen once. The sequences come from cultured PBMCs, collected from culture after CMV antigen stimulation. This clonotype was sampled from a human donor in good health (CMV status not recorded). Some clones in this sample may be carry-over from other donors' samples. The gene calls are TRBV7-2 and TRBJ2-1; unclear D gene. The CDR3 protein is CASSLSIGWGSEQFF. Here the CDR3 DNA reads TGTGCCAGCAGCCTCAGCATCGGTTGGGGTAGTGAGCAGTTCTTC.